These 13 T cell receptor beta chains originate from one sample sequenced in a study of T cells in women clearing cervical HPV infection. Assay used: immunoSEQ multiplex PCR; TCRdb lists only in-frame clones, some missing. Its listing shows more than 40,000 clones. The sequencing sample was made of blood buffy coat. These TCRs come from a woman aged 18 to 75 with a cervical HPV16 infection that either progressed to CIN3+ or cleared (not recorded which).

As concerns this clone: Sequencing ends 3 residues short of the CDR3 end; the germline J gene provides the rest. V usage is TRBV28 and J usage is TRBJ2-1, with TRBD1 matching 8 bases. The CDR3 loop spans 14 amino acids. Germline CDR1 and CDR2: MDHEN and SYDVKM. J was trimmed by 7 bases and V by 3 bases; bases with no gene match: 5. The DNA read from the CDR3 is TGTGCCAGCAGTTTTCGGACAGGGATGAATGAG. Translation gives CASSFRTGMNE. The complete CDR3 protein is CASSFRTGMNEQFF. The full variable domain, with the rest looked up from reference TRBV28 and TRBJ2-1, is DVKVTQSSRYLVKRTGEKVFLECVQDMDHENMFWYRQDPGLGLRLIYFSYDVKMKEKGDIPEGYSVSREKKERFSLILESASTNQTSMYLCASSFRTGMNEQFFGPGTRLTVL.

Details on this clone: The CDR3 end falls 3 residues outside the read, so it is completed with the germline J gene. The chain recombines TRBV20-1 with TRBJ1-4; 9 nucleotides match TRBD1. Germline trimming cut 6 bases from V and 4 bases from J; bases unmatched to any gene: 12. This CDR3 contains 16 residues. Germline CDR1 DFQATT, CDR2 SNEGSKA (reference sequence). CDR3 protein: CSAPGTGLHSNEKLFF. CDR3 DNA (partial): TGCAGTGCCCCCGGGACAGGGCTCCATAGTAATGAAAAA.

About this clone: The CDR3 end is not reached by the read, which stops 3 residues before it; the germline J gene fills it in. The chain is built from TRBV12-3 or TRBV12-4 and TRBJ2-1, with D perhaps TRBD2 (6 bases). CDR3 length: 16 amino acids. Trimming shortened V by 2 bases and J by 5 bases, and 16 bases separated the two germline ends. The part of the CDR3 DNA that was read is TGTGCCAGCAGTTTAACTTCTAGCAGGACTAACAATGAG. It specifies CASSLTSSRTNNE. The complete CDR3 protein is CASSLTSSRTNNEQFF.

This CDR3 is CASISRGGGEQFF. Partial CDR3 DNA: TGTGCCAGTATATCACGCGGGGGGGGTGAG. V usage is TRBV19 and J usage is TRBJ2-1; 9 bases map to TRBD2. The read stops 3 residues short of the end of the CDR3; the missing end is completed from the germline J gene. The CDR3 runs 13 residues. V shed 7 bases and J 9 bases; nucleotides not matched to a gene: 7. Germline V gene lookup returns CDR1 LNHDA and CDR2 SQIVND (reference sequence). Looking up the rest from reference TRBV19 and TRBJ2-1 gives the full variable domain: DGGITQSPKYLFRKEGQNVTLSCEQNLNHDAMYWYRQDPGQGLRLIYYSQIVNDFQKGDIAEGYSVSREKKESFPLTVTSAQKNPTAFYLCASISRGGGEQFFGPGTRLTVL.

The CDR3 reads CASSSLRTSGGETQYF. CDR3 DNA, as far as it was read: TGTGCCAGCAGCTCCCTCAGGACTAGCGGGGGGGAGACC. The chain joins TRBV7-6 to TRBJ2-5; 14 bases are shared with TRBD2. The CDR3 end lies 3 residues beyond the end of the read and is filled in from the germline J gene. Germline V gene data show CDR1 as SGHVS and CDR2 as FNYEAQ. The CDR3 extends over 16 amino acids. The V gene end was trimmed by 4 bases and the J gene end by 5 bases; junction bases not matched to a gene: 6.

Comment on this clone: The observed sequence ends 3 residues before the CDR3 terminus, with the missing tail filled in from the germline J gene. This chain links TRBV10-3 with TRBJ1-6; D might be TRBD1 (6 bases). The CDR3 contains 14 residues. Germline-derived CDR1 and CDR2 are ENHRY and SYGVKD. Trimming pared 5 bases from V and 9 bases from J, leaving 14 bases between. CDR3 amino acids: CAISMGQTGSPLHF. The CDR3 bases that were read are TGTGCCATCAGTATGGGACAAACAGGTTCACCC.

A remark on this clone: The read falls 3 residues short of the CDR3 end, and the missing part is taken from the germline J gene. The rearrangement uses TRBV19 and TRBJ2-1; D remains ambiguous. Per germline, CDR1 LNHDA and CDR2 SQIVND (reference sequence). V was pared by 5 bases and J by 7 bases, with 9 bases between. CDR3 length: 12 amino acids. This chain's CDR3 is CASSGSMNEQFF. The sequenced part of the CDR3 DNA is TGTGCCAGTAGTGGTTCTATGAATGAG.

A remark on this clone: The read ends 3 residues shy of where the CDR3 ends; the end is completed using the germline J gene. The chain recombines TRBV7-3 with TRBJ2-2, with 10 bases matching TRBD2. Trimming at V came to 6 bases and at J to 4 bases, leaving 8 bases not matched to a gene. The CDR3 is 16 residues long. In germline, CDR1 is SGHTA, CDR2 FQGTGA. The CDR3 is CASRSPGLATTGELFF. CDR3 DNA (partial): TGTGCCAGCAGATCGCCGGGACTAGCGACCACCGGGGAG. Full variable domain (rest looked up from reference TRBV7-3 and TRBJ2-2): GAGVSQTPSNKVTEKGKYVELRCDPISGHTALYWYRQSLGQGPEFLIYFQGTGAADDSGLPNDRFFAVRPEGSVSTLKIQRTERGDSAVYLCASRSPGLATTGELFFGEGSRLTVL.

To note about this clone: The CDR3 end is not reached by the read, which stops 3 residues before it; the germline J gene fills it in. This rearrangement joins TRBV30 to TRBJ1-5; D might be TRBD1 (6 bases). The CDR3 contains 16 residues. From germline, CDR1 is GTSNPN and CDR2 SVGIG (reference sequence). Trimming pared 3 bases from V and 2 bases from J, leaving 17 bases between. Incomplete CDR3 DNA: TGTGCCTGGAGCCGTACAGGGCCCGGGGGCAATCAGCCC. Amino acid sequence: CAWSRTGPGGNQP. The whole CDR3 is CAWSRTGPGGNQPQHF. The full variable domain, with the rest looked up from reference TRBV30 and TRBJ1-5, is SQTIHQWPATLVQPVGSPLSLECTVEGTSNPNLYWYRQAAGRGLQLLFYSVGIGQISSEVPQNLSASRPQDRQFILSSKKLLLSDSGFYLCAWSRTGPGGNQPQHFGDGTRLSIL.

Details on this clone: From the germline J gene comes the end of the CDR3, since the read stops 3 residues before it. The chain is built from TRBV9 and TRBJ1-2; D not certain. The V gene's germline CDR1 is SGDLS and CDR2 YYNGEE. The V end was cut by 2 bases, the J end by 0 bases, with 8 bases between. The CDR3 is made up of 14 amino acids. The CDR3: CASSVADSNYGYTF. The part of the CDR3 DNA that was read is TGTGCCAGCAGCGTGGCAGACTCTAACTATGGC.

Concerning this clone: Sequencing ends 3 residues short of the CDR3 end; the germline J gene provides the rest. This chain connects TRBV11-2 to TRBJ1-4, with D possibly TRBD1 on 5 matching bases. CDR1 is SGHAT and CDR2 is FQNNGV in the germline V gene. This CDR3 is 15 amino acids long. Trimming took 4 bases from V and 4 from J, leaving 13 bases between them. The DNA read from the CDR3 is TGTGCCAGCAGCTACACGGACAACTATAATGAAAAA. Translated, it gives CASSYTDNYNEK. The CDR3 in full is CASSYTDNYNEKLFF.

For this clone: Read data end 3 residues before the CDR3 end; the end is taken from the germline J gene. This chain uses TRBV18 with TRBJ1-6; 8 bases match TRBD1. CDR1 is KGHSH, CDR2 LQKENI, per germline. Unmatched junction bases numbered 8, after V lost 6 bases and J lost 10 bases. This CDR3 region has 14 residues. The chain's CDR3 is CASSYDRGRSPLHF. Incomplete CDR3 DNA: TGTGCCAGCTCCTACGACAGGGGCCGGTCACCC.

The CDR3 bases that were read are TGTGCCATCAGTACTCAGGGGATATGGGGTGGC. Translated, it gives CAISTQGIWGG. The entire CDR3 is CAISTQGIWGGYTF. The V and J genes are TRBV10-3 and TRBJ1-2; tentative D call: TRBD1 (6 bases). The CDR3 end falls 3 residues outside the read, so it is completed with the germline J gene. In germline, CDR1 is ENHRY, CDR2 SYGVKD. V lost 5 bases and J 7 bases, leaving 17 bases between the germline ends. CDR3 length: 14 amino acids.